The 32 T cell receptor beta chains below all came from one sample that was sequenced in a study of T cell responses to AZD1222 COVID-19 vaccine. Sequencing used immunoSEQ multiplex PCR; TCRdb keeps in-frame clones, though not all of them. Here the sample spans 95,000 to 150,000 clones, approximately 89% being singletons. Material: peripheral blood, obtained 28 days after the second AZD1222 dose. The receptors originated from an adult who received the AZD1222 COVID-19 vaccine.

This chain links TRBV6-5 with TRBJ1-3; D is possibly TRBD1 (6 bases). Germline-derived CDR1 and CDR2 are MNHEY and SVGAGI. V gave up 5 bases and J gave up 0 bases, with 11 bases separating them. This CDR3 comprises 15 residues. The CDR3: CASSPGTLSGNTIYF. In DNA, the CDR3 is TGTGCCAGCAGTCCAGGGACACTCTCTGGAAACACCATATATTTT.

This clone was counted between two and nine times. CDR3 protein: CASSPPQGHNSPLHF. The CDR3 DNA follows: TGTGCCAGCTCACCACCACAGGGACATAATTCACCCCTCCACTTT. The chain employs TRBV18 and TRBJ1-6; tentatively, D is TRBD1 (6 bases). The CDR3 runs 15 residues. V dropped 0 bases and J dropped 5 bases, with 8 bases sitting between them. CDR1 KGHSH and CDR2 LQKENI come from the germline V gene.

This chain links TRBV7-2 with TRBJ2-5; TRBD2 aligns across 8 bases. The CDR3 has 16 amino acids. Trimming at V came to 1 base and at J to 6 bases, leaving 10 bases not matched to a gene. Germline V lookup: CDR1 SGHTA, CDR2 FQGNSA. CDR3 nucleotide sequence: TGTGCCAGCAGCTTAGTCGCCGGGGGGGCCTTGAAGACCCAGTACTTC. This codes for CASSLVAGGALKTQYF.

The chain combines TRBV28 with TRBJ2-7; D unclear. V lost 3 bases and J 3 bases, leaving 15 bases between the germline ends. The CDR3 extends over 15 amino acids. Germline V gene lookup returns CDR1 MDHEN and CDR2 SYDVKM. CDR3 protein: CASSFMFRDIYEQYF. CDR3 in DNA: TGTGCCAGCAGTTTTATGTTCAGAGATATCTACGAGCAGTACTTC.

CDR3 sequence (DNA): TGTGCCAGCAGTGAAGGAGGGGTTGGAACTGAAGCTTTCTTT. Protein product: CASSEGGVGTEAFF. This sequence joins TRBV6-1 and TRBJ1-1; D possibly corresponds to TRBD1 (5 bases). This CDR3 comprises 14 residues. V lost 1 base, J lost 5 bases, and 11 bases lay in between. CDR1 MNHNS and CDR2 SASEGT come from the germline V gene.

This chain connects TRBV30 to TRBJ1-1, with D unresolved. Trimming shortened V by 5 bases and J by 1 base, and 8 bases separated the two germline ends. The CDR3 length is 12 residues. Germline CDR1 and CDR2: GTSNPN and SVGIG (reference sequence). CDR3 protein: CAWVVSNTEAFF. The CDR3 DNA reads TGTGCCTGGGTTGTTTCGAACACTGAAGCTTTCTTT.

The rearrangement joins TRBV27 to TRBJ1-3, with 7 bases identical to TRBD1. Germline lookup yields CDR1 MNHEY and CDR2 SMNVEV (reference sequence). This CDR3 spans 14 amino acids. J was trimmed by 8 bases and V by 6 bases; bases with no gene match: 10. The CDR3 loop reads CASSDRAAGDTIYF. As DNA, the CDR3 is TGTGCCAGCAGCGACAGGGCCGCAGGGGACACCATATATTTT.

V and J are TRBV7-9 and TRBJ1-6, with 9 positions matching TRBD1. Germline CDR1 SEHNR, CDR2 FQNEAQ (reference sequence). Trimming removed 8 bases from V and 5 bases from J; junction bases left unmatched: 7. CDR3 size: 15 residues. The DNA for the CDR3 is TGTGCCAGCGTACCCGGGACAGGGAATAATTCACCCCTCCACTTT. Translated: CASVPGTGNNSPLHF.

This clone was seen just once. The chain uses TRBV4-2 and TRBJ1-1, with D possibly being TRBD1 (5 bases). This CDR3 is built from 15 residues. Trimming shortened V by 0 bases and J by 1 base, and 9 bases separated the two germline ends. CDR1 is LGHNA and CDR2 is YNFKEQ in the germline V gene. CDR3 nucleotides: TGTGCCAGCAGCCAAGATTGGCAGGGGAACACTGAAGCTTTCTTT. Translated: CASSQDWQGNTEAFF.

This clone was observed once. This sequence joins TRBV6-2 or TRBV6-3 and TRBJ1-2; TRBD1 aligns across 7 bases. The CDR3 runs 11 residues. Germline loops: CDR1 MNHEY, CDR2 SVGEGT. Trimming at V came to 6 bases and at J to 8 bases, leaving 3 bases not matched to a gene. CDR3 sequence (DNA): TGTGCCAGCAGCCGACAGGGCGGCTACACCTTC. Its translation is CASSRQGGYTF.

This clone was counted between two and nine times. This sequence joins TRBV6-1 and TRBJ2-3, with no clear D. V lost 3 bases, J lost 5 bases, and 18 bases lay in between. The CDR3 runs 16 residues. Germline V lookup: CDR1 MNHNS, CDR2 SASEGT. CDR3 bases: TGTGCCAGCAGTGACGGATTTACACCCGCTCAAGATACGCAGTATTTT. The encoded protein is CASSDGFTPAQDTQYF.

The V gene is TRBV29-1, the J gene TRBJ2-2, with a possible D match to TRBD1 (6 bases). This CDR3 contains 15 residues. Germline CDR1 is SQVTM and CDR2 is ANQGSEA. V was cut by 6 bases and J by 4 bases, with 18 bases left in between. The CDR3 loop reads CSVPLPGTSTGELFF. In DNA form, the CDR3 reads TGCAGCGTCCCCCTCCCCGGGACATCCACCGGGGAGCTGTTTTTT.

In this sample, this clone turned up many times. This chain uses TRBV6-1 with TRBJ2-2; 8 positions match TRBD2. V was pared by 2 bases and J by 6 bases, with 5 bases of the junction left unmatched. The CDR3 runs 15 residues. In germline, CDR1 is MNHNS, CDR2 SASEGT. This chain's CDR3 is CASSEQAGAAGELFF. Here the CDR3 DNA reads TGTGCCAGCAGTGAACAAGCGGGGGCGGCCGGGGAGCTGTTTTTT.

V usage is TRBV5-6 and J usage is TRBJ2-1; 9 bases are shared with TRBD1. CDR3 length: 14 residues. The germline CDR1 and CDR2 sequences are SGHDT and YYEEEE. After removal of 3 bases from V and 2 bases from J, the junction contained 0 bases not matched to a gene. CDR3 loop: CASSWDRAYNEQFF. Here the CDR3 DNA reads TGTGCCAGCAGCTGGGACAGGGCCTACAATGAGCAGTTCTTC.

This rearrangement joins TRBV6-5 to TRBJ1-2, with no clear D. The CDR3 has 13 residues. The V gene lost 7 bases and the J gene lost 7 bases, with 16 bases spanning the gap. CDR1 is MNHEY, CDR2 SVGAGI, per germline. CDR3 bases: TGTGCCAGCATTTCGGCAGGAAGGTTTGGCTACACCTTC. This sequence encodes CASISAGRFGYTF.

This chain links TRBV6-5 with TRBJ2-7; D might be TRBD1 (6 bases). CDR3 size: 14 residues. The V gene lost 6 bases and the J gene lost 6 bases, with 18 bases spanning the gap. Germline CDR1 is MNHEY and CDR2 is SVGAGI. CDR3 DNA: TGTGCCAGCAGCTCACACTCCACAGGGACCGAGCAGTACTTC. Its protein is CASSSHSTGTEQYF.

The rearrangement joins TRBV7-2 to TRBJ2-2, with 8 bases that match TRBD2. V gave up 3 bases and J gave up 7 bases; unmatched junction bases: 7. The CDR3 contains 15 residues. Germline values: CDR1 SGHTA, CDR2 FQGNSA. The CDR3 reads CASSFPPGGVGELFF. CDR3 in DNA: TGTGCCAGCAGCTTCCCACCGGGGGGGGTCGGGGAGCTGTTTTTT.

This sequence joins TRBV5-6 and TRBJ2-2; 8 bases agree with TRBD2. Germline CDR1 and CDR2: SGHDT and YYEEEE. Unmatched junction bases numbered 8, after V lost 5 bases and J lost 2 bases. The CDR3 contains 16 residues. The CDR3 DNA sequence: TGTGCCAGCAGGACCGAGCGGGGGCCCAACACCGGGGAGCTGTTTTTT. Its protein product is CASRTERGPNTGELFF.

The rearrangement links TRBV18 to TRBJ2-7; D gene ambiguous. CDR3 length: 17 residues. Germline lookup yields CDR1 KGHSH and CDR2 LQKENI. With 4 bases removed from V and 0 bases from J, the gap between germline ends came to 19 bases. The CDR3 is CASSLAPATQSSYEQYF. The CDR3 DNA sequence: TGTGCCAGCTCACTCGCCCCGGCGACCCAGAGCTCCTACGAGCAGTACTTC.

Points on this clone: This CDR3 is also generated by other DNA sequences in the sample. The chain has TRBV6-5 and TRBJ2-3; 7 bases map to TRBD2. Looked up from germline, CDR1 is MNHEY and CDR2 is SVGAGI. J was trimmed by 1 base and V by 2 bases; bases with no gene match: 3. This CDR3 has 15 amino acids. The CDR3 DNA is TGTGCCAGCAGTTACGGCGCGGGGGGCACAGATACGCAGTATTTT. It encodes CASSYGAGGTDTQYF.

This clone was counted between two and nine times. The chain links TRBV6-2 or TRBV6-3 to TRBJ1-1; TRBD1 might be the D (5 bases). CDR1 is MNHEY and CDR2 is SVGEGT in the germline V gene. The CDR3 runs 14 residues. V was cut by 6 bases and J by 4 bases, with 15 bases left in between. The CDR3 spells CASSPRGLVTEAFF. CDR3 DNA: TGTGCCAGCAGCCCTAGGGGTTTAGTCACTGAAGCTTTCTTT.

This clone showed up just once. The J gene is TRBJ2-5, the V gene TRBV5-1; TRBD2 might be the D (6 bases). Trimming removed 0 bases from V and 2 bases from J, with 17 bases in between. This CDR3 spans 17 amino acids. Germline CDR1 is SGHRS and CDR2 is YFSETQ. The CDR3 loop is CASSLGVTPGRQETQYF. In DNA form, the CDR3 reads TGCGCCAGCAGCTTGGGTGTGACCCCGGGGAGGCAAGAGACCCAGTACTTC.

This clone was seen just once. The chain employs TRBV6-1 and TRBJ2-7; 8 positions agree with TRBD1. The CDR3 has 16 residues. CDR1 and CDR2 (germline): MNHNS, SASEGT. Trimming cost V 2 bases and J 7 bases; bases outside gene matches: 13. The CDR3 spells CASSEIGAGGLGEQYF. The CDR3, as DNA: TGTGCCAGCAGTGAAATAGGAGCAGGGGGCTTGGGGGAGCAGTACTTC.

This chain connects TRBV7-9 to TRBJ2-7, with 9 bases identical to TRBD1. CDR1 and CDR2 (germline): SEHNR, FQNEAQ (reference sequence). The CDR3 runs 14 residues. The junction had 7 bases not matched to a gene; V was cut back by 5 bases and J by 5 bases. DNA of the CDR3: TGTGCCAGCAGCCAGGACAGGGGCTTTCACGAGCAGTACTTC. This codes for CASSQDRGFHEQYF.

The rearrangement joins TRBV3-1 (or the pseudogene TRBV3-2) to TRBJ1-6; no definite D call. The length of the CDR3 is 15 residues. Trimming pared 5 bases from V and 9 bases from J, leaving 17 bases between. The germline gives CDR1 LGHDT, CDR2 YNNKEL (reference sequence). The chain's CDR3 is CASSAAQTEGSPLHF. The CDR3 DNA reads TGTGCCAGCAGCGCGGCACAGACGGAGGGTTCACCCCTCCACTTT.

This clone was counted a single time. This chain joins TRBV19 and TRBJ2-5; no firm D call. The germline CDR1 and CDR2 sequences are LNHDA and SQIVND (reference sequence). Trimming removed 8 bases at V and 0 bases at J, with 10 bases between. This CDR3 region has 13 residues. CDR3 DNA: TGTGCCAGTGAAGGCCCGGACCAAGAGACCCAGTACTTC. This sequence encodes CASEGPDQETQYF. The full variable domain, in which reference TRBV19 and TRBJ2-5 provide the parts outside the CDR3, is DGGITQSPKYLFRKEGQNVTLSCEQNLNHDAMYWYRQDPGQGLRLIYYSQIVNDFQKGDIAEGYSVSREKKESFPLTVTSAQKNPTAFYLCASEGPDQETQYFGPGTRLLVL.

This clone has more than one count but fewer than ten. This sequence joins TRBV7-2 and TRBJ1-2; 10 positions match TRBD1. Germline V lookup: CDR1 SGHTA, CDR2 FQGNSA. The CDR3 runs 16 residues. V shed 5 bases, J shed 3 bases, and the junction held 9 bases outside the gene matches. CDR3 nucleotide sequence: TGTGCCAGCAGCCCAGAGAGAGGACAGGGGGACTATGGCTACACCTTC. It codes for CASSPERGQGDYGYTF.

The chain uses TRBV4-2 and TRBJ1-5; D is unresolved. In germline, CDR1 is LGHNA, CDR2 YNFKEQ. With 3 bases removed from V and 1 base from J, the gap between germline ends came to 4 bases. This CDR3 contains 13 residues. CDR3 in amino acids: CASSQRSNQPQHF. In DNA, the CDR3 is TGTGCCAGCAGCCAGAGGAGCAATCAGCCCCAGCATTTT.

The CDR3 region is CASSQGWDSRQPQHF. DNA for the CDR3: TGTGCCAGCAGCCAAGGCTGGGACAGCCGTCAGCCCCAGCATTTT. The genes are TRBV3-1 (or the pseudogene TRBV3-2) and TRBJ1-5; 7 bases fit TRBD1. Trimming took 1 base from V and 6 from J; bases not matched to a gene: 6. Germline-derived CDR1 and CDR2 are LGHDT and YNNKEL (reference sequence). CDR3 size: 15 residues.

The chain joins TRBV20-1 to TRBJ2-1; D is unresolved. V gave up 6 bases and J gave up 4 bases, with 7 bases separating them. The CDR3 totals 11 residues. Germline CDR1 DFQATT, CDR2 SNEGSKA (reference sequence). The CDR3 here is CSAPRYNEQFF. DNA for the CDR3: TGCAGTGCCCCTAGATACAATGAGCAGTTCTTC.

Notes on this clone: Compared with germline, one end of the junction differs, possibly owing to a read error. This rearrangement joins TRBV5-8 to TRBJ1-5; D unclear. The germline V gene has CDR1 SGHTS and CDR2 YDEGEE. The CDR3 covers 13 residues. The CDR3 DNA sequence: TGTGCCAGCAGCTTGCAGAGACATCATCCCCAGCATTTT. As protein: CASSLQRHHPQHF. The entire variable domain, with the rest obtained from reference TRBV5-8 and TRBJ1-5, is as follows: EAGVTQSPTHLIKTRGQQATLRCSPISGHTSVYWYQQALGLGLQFLLWYDEGEERNRGNFPPRFSGRQFPNYSSELNVNALELEDSALYLCASSLQRHHPQHFGDGTRLSIL.

The gene calls are TRBV19 and TRBJ2-3, with 10 bases aligning to TRBD2. Losses at the gene ends were 1 base for V and 0 bases for J; bases not matched to a gene: 13. Germline values: CDR1 LNHDA, CDR2 SQIVND (reference sequence). The CDR3 contains 20 residues. CDR3 amino acids: CASSIGQRGGRYSSTDTQYF. CDR3 in DNA: TGTGCCAGTAGTATAGGACAGCGGGGGGGCCGGTACTCTAGCACAGATACGCAGTATTTT.